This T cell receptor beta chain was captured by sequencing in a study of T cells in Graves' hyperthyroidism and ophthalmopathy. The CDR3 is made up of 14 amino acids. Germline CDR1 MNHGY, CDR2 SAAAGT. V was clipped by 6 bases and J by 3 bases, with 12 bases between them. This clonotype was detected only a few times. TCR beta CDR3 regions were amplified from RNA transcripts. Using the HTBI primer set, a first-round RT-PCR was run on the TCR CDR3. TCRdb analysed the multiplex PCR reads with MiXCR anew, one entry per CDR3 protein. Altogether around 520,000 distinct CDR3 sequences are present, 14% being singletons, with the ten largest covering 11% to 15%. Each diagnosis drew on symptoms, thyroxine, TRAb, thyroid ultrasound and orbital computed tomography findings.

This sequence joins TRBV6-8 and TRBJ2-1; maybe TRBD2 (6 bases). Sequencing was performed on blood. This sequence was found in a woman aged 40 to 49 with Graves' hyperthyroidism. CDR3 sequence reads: CASRRDFVYNEQFF. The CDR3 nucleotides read TGTGCCAGCAGAAGGGACTTCGTCTACAATGAGCAGTTCTTC.